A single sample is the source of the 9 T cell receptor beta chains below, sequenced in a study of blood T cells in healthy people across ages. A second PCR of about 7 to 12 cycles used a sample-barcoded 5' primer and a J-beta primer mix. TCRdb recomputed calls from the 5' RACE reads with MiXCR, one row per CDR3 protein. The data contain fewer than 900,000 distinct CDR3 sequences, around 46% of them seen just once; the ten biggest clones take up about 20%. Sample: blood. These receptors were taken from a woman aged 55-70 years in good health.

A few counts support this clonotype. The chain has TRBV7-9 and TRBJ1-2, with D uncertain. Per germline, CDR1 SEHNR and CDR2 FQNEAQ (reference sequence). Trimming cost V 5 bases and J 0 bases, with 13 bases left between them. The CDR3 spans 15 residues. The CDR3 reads CASSPADRANYGYTF. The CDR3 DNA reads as TGTGCCAGCAGCCCTGCGGACCGAGCTAACTATGGCTACACCTTC. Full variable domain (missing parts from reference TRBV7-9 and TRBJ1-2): DTGVSQNPRHKITKRGQNVTFRCDPISEHNRLYWYRQTLGQGPEFLTYFQNEAQLEKSRLLSDRFSAERPKGSFSTLEIQRTEQGDSAMYLCASSPADRANYGYTFGSGTRLTVV.

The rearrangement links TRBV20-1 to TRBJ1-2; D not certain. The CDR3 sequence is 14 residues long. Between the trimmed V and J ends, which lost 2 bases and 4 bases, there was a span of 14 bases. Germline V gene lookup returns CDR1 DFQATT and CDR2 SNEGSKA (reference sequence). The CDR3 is CSARNRKDFYGYTF. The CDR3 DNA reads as TGCAGTGCTAGAAACAGAAAAGATTTCTATGGCTACACCTTC.

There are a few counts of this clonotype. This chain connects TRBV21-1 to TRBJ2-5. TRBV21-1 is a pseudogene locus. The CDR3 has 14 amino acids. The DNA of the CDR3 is TGTGCCAGCAGCAAAGCGGGCTGGCAAGAGACCCAGTACTTC. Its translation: CASSKAGWQETQYF.

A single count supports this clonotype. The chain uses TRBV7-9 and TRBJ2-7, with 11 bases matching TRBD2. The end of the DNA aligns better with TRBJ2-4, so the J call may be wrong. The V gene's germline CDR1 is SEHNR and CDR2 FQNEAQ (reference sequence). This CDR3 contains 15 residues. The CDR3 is CASSLTSGGQNIQYF. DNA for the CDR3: TGTGCCAGCAGCTTAACTAGCGGGGGTCAAAACATTCAGTACTTC.

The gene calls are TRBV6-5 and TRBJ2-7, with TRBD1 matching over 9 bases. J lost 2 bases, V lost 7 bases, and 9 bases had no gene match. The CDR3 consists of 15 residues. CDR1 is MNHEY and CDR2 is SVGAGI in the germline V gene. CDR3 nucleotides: TGTGCCAGCACAAGCACAGGGGGCGTCACCTACGAGCAGTACTTC. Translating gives CASTSTGGVTYEQYF.

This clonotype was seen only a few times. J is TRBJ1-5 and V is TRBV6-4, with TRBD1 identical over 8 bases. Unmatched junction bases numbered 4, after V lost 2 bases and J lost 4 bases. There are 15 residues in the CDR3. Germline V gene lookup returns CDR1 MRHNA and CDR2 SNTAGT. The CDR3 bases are TGTGCCAGCAGTGACACAGGGGGAGATAATCAGCCCCAGCATTTT. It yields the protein CASSDTGGDNQPQHF.

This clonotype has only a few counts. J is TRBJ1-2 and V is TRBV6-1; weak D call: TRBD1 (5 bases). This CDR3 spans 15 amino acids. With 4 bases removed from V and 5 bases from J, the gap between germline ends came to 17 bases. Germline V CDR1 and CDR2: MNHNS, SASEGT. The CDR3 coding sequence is TGTGCCAGCAGTGGAGGGGCTTCCAAGGGGTATGGCTACACCTTC. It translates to CASSGGASKGYGYTF.

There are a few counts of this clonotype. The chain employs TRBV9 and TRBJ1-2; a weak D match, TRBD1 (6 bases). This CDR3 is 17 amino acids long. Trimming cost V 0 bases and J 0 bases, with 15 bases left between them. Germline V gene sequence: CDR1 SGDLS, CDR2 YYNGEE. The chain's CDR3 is CASSVAGARVANYGYTF. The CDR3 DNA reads TGTGCCAGCAGCGTAGCGGGGGCCCGAGTGGCTAACTATGGCTACACCTTC.

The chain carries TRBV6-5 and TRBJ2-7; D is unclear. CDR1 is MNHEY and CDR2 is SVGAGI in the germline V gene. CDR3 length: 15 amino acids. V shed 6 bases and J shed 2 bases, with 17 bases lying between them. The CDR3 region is CASSKGGVSAYEQYF. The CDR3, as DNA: TGTGCCAGCAGCAAAGGTGGGGTTTCGGCCTACGAGCAGTACTTC.